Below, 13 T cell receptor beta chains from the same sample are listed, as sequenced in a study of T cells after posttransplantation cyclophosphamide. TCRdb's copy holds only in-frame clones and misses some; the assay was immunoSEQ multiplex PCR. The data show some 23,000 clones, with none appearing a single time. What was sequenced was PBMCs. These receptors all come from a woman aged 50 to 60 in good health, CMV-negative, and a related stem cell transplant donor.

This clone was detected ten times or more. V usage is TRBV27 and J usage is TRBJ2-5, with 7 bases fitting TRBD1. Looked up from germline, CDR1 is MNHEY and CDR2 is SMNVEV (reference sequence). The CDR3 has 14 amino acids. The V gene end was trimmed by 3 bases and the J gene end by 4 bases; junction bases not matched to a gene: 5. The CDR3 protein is CASSFGTVGETQYF. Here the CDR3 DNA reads TGTGCCAGCAGTTTCGGGACAGTGGGAGAGACCCAGTACTTC.

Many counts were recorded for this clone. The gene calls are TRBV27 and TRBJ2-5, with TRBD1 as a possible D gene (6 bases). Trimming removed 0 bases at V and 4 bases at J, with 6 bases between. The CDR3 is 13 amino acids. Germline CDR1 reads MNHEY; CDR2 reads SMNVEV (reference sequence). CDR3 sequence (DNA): TGTGCCAGCAGTTTATCCAGGGGAGAGACCCAGTACTTC. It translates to CASSLSRGETQYF.

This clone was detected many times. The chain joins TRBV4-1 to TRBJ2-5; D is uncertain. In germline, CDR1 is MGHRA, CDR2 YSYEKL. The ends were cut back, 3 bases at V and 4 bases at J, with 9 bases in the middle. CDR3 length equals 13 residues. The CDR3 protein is CASSQAVPETQYF. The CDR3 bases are TGCGCCAGCAGCCAGGCCGTTCCAGAGACCCAGTACTTC.

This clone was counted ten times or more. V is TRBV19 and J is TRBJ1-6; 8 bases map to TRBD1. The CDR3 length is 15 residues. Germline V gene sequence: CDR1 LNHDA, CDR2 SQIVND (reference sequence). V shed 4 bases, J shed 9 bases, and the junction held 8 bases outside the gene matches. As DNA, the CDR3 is TGTGCCAGTAGTAAGGTGACAGGGGTTGGTTCACCCCTCCACTTT. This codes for CASSKVTGVGSPLHF.

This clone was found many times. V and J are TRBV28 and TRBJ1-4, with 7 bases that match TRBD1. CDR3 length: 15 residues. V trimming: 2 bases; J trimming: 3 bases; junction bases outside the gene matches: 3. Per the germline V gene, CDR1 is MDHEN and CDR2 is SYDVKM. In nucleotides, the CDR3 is TGTGCCAGCAGTTTACCCAGGGGGTCTAATGAAAAACTGTTTTTT. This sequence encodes CASSLPRGSNEKLFF. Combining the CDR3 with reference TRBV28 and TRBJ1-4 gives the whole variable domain DVKVTQSSRYLVKRTGEKVFLECVQDMDHENMFWYRQDPGLGLRLIYFSYDVKMKEKGDIPEGYSVSREKKERFSLILESASTNQTSMYLCASSLPRGSNEKLFFGSGTQLSVL.

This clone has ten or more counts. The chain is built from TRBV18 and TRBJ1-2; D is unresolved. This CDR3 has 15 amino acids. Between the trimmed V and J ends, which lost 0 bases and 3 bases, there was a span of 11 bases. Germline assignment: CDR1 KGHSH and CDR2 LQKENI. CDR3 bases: TGTGCCAGCTCACCACCGTTCCGGGAGGACTATGGCTACACCTTC. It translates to CASSPPFREDYGYTF.

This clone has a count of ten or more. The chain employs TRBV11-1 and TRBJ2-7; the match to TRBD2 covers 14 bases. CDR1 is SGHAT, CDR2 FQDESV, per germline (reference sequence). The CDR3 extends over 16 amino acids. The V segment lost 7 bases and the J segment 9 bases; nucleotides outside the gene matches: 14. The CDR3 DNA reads TGTGCCAGCACCGCCCCCGGGACTAGCGGGAGTCTGGTGCAGTACTTC. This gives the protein CASTAPGTSGSLVQYF.

CDR3 protein: CASSYVGQNTGELFF. CDR3 coding DNA: TGTGCCAGCAGTTACGTTGGACAGAACACCGGGGAGCTGTTTTTT. V and J are TRBV6-6 and TRBJ2-2; D possibly corresponds to TRBD1 (5 bases). The CDR3 covers 15 residues. V was clipped by 2 bases and J by 1 base, with 8 bases between them. Germline loops: CDR1 MNHNY, CDR2 SVGAGI (reference sequence).

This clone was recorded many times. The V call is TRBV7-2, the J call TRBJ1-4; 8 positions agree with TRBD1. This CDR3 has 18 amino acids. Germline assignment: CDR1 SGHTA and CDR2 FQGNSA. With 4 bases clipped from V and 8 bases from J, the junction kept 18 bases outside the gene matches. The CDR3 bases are TGTGCCAGCAGCTCTCAAACAATCCAGACAGGGGAAGGGGAAAAACTGTTTTTT. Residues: CASSSQTIQTGEGEKLFF.

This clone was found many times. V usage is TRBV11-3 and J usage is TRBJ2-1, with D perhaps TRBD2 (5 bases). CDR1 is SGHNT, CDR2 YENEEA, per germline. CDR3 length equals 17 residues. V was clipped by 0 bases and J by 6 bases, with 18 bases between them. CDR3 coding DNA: TGTGCCAGCAGCTTAGAGCCTAGCAGCATCCCTTTCAATGAGCAGTTCTTC. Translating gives CASSLEPSSIPFNEQFF.

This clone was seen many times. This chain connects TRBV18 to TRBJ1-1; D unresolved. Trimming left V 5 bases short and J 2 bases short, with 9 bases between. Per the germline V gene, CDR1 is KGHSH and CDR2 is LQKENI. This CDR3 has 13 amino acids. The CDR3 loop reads CASSVEENTEAFF. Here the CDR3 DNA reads TGTGCCAGCTCAGTGGAGGAAAACACTGAAGCTTTCTTT. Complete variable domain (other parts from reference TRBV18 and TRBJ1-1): NAGVMQNPRHLVRRRGQEARLRCSPMKGHSHVYWYRQLPEEGLKFMVYLQKENIIDESGMPKERFSAEFPKEGPSILRIQQVVRGDSAAYFCASSVEENTEAFFGQGTRLTVV.

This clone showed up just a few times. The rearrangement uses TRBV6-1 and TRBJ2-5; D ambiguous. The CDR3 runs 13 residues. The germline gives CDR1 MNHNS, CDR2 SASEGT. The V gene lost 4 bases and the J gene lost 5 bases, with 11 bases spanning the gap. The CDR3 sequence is CASSGVSRETQYF. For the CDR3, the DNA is TGTGCCAGCAGTGGAGTCTCGCGTGAGACCCAGTACTTC.

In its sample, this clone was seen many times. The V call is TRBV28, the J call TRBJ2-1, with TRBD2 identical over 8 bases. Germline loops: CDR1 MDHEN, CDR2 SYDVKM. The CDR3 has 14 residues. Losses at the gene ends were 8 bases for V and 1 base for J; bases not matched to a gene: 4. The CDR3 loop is CASFQRGSYNEQFF. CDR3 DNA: TGTGCCAGCTTCCAGCGGGGGTCCTACAATGAGCAGTTCTTC.